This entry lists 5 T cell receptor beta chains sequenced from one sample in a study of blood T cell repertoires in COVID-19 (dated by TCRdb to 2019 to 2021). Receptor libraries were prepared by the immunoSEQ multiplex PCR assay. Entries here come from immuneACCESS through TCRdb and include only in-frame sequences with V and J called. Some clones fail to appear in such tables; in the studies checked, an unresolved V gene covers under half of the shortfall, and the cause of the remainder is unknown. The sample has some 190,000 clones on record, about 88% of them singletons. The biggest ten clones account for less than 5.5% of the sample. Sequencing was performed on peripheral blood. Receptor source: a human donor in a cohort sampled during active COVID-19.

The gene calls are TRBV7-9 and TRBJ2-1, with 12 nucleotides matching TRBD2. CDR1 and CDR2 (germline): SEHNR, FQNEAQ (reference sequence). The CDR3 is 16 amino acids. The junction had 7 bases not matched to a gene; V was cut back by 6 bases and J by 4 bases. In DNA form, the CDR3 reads TGTGCCAGCAGGCCCAGACTAGCGGGAGCTTACAATGAGCAGTTCTTC. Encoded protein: CASRPRLAGAYNEQFF.

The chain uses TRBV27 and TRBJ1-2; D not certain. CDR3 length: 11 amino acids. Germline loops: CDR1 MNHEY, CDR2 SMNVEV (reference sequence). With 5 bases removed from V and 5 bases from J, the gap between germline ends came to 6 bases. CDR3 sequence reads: CASSAGYGYTF. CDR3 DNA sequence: TGTGCCAGCAGTGCAGGATATGGCTACACCTTC.

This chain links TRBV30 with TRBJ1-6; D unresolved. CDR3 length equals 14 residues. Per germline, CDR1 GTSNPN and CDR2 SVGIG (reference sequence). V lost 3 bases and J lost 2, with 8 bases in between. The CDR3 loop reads CAWSTATYNSPLHF. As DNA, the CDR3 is TGTGCCTGGAGCACAGCTACCTATAATTCACCCCTCCACTTT.

The CDR3 sequence is CASSFRRSGSYEQYF. The CDR3 coding sequence is TGTGCCAGCAGTTTTAGGCGTTCGGGCTCCTACGAGCAGTACTTC. V is TRBV27 and J is TRBJ2-7; D is uncertain. The CDR3 sequence is 15 residues long. V lost 3 bases, J lost 0 bases, and 12 bases lay in between. Looked up from germline, CDR1 is MNHEY and CDR2 is SMNVEV (reference sequence).

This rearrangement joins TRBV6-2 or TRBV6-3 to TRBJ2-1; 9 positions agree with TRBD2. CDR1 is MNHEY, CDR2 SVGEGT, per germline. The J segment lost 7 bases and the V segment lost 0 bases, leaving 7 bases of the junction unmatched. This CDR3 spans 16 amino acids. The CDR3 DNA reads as TGTGCCAGCAGTTACTCCCCTGGCGGGGGGGCGAATGAGCAGTTCTTC. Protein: CASSYSPGGGANEQFF.